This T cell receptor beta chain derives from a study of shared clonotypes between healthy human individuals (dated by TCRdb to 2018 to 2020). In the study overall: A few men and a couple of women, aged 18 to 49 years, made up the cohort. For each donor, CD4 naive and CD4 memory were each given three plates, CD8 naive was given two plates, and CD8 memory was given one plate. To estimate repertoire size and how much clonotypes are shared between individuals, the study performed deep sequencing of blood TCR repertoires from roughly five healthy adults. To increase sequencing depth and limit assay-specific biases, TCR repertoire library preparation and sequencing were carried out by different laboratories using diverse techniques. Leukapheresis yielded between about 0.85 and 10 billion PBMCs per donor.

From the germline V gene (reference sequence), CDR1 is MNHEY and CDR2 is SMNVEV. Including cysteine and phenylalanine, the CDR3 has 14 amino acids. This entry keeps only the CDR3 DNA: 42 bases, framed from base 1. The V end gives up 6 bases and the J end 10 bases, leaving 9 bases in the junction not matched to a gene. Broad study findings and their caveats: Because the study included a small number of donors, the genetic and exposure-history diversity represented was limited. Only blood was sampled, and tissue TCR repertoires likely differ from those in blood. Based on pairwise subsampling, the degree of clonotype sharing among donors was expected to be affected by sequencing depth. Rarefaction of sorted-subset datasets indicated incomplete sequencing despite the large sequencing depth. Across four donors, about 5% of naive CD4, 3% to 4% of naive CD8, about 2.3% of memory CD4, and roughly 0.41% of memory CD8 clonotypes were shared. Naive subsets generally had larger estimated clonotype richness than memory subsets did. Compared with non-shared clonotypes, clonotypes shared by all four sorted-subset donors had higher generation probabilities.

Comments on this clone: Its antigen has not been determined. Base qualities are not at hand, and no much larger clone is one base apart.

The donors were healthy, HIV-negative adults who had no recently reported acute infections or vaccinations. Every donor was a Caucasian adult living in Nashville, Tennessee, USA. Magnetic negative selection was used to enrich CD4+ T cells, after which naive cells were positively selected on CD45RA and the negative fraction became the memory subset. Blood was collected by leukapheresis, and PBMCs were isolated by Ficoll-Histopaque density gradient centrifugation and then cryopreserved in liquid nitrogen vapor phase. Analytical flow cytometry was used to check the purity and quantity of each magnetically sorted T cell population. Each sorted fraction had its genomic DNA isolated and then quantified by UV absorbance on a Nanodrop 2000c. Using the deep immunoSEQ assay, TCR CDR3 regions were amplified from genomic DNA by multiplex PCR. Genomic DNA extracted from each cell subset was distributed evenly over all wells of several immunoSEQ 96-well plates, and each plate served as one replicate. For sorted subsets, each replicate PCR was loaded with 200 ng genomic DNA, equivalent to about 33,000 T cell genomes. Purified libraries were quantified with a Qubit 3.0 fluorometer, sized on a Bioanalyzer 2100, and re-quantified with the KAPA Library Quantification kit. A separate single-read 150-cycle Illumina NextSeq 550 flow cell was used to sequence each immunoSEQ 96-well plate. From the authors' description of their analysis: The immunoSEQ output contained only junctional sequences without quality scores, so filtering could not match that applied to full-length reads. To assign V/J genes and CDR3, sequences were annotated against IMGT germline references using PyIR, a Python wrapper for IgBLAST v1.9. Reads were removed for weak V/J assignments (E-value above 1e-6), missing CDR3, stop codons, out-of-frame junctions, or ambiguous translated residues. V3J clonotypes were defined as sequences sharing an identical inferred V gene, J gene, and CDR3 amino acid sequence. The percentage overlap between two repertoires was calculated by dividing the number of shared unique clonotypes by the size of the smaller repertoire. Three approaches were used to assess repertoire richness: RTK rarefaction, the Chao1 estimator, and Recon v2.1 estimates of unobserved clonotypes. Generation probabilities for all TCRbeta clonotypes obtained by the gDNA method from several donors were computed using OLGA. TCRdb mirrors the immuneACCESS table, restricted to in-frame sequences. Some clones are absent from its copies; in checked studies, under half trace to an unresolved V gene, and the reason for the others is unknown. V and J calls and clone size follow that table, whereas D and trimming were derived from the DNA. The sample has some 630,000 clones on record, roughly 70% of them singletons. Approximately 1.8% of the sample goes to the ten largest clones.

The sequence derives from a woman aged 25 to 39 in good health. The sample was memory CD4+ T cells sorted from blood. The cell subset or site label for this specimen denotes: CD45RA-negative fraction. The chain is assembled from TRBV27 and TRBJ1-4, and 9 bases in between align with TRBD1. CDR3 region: CASRRDRDTPKLFF. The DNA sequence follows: TGTGCCAGCAGACGGGACAGGGATACTCCAAAACTGTTTTTT.